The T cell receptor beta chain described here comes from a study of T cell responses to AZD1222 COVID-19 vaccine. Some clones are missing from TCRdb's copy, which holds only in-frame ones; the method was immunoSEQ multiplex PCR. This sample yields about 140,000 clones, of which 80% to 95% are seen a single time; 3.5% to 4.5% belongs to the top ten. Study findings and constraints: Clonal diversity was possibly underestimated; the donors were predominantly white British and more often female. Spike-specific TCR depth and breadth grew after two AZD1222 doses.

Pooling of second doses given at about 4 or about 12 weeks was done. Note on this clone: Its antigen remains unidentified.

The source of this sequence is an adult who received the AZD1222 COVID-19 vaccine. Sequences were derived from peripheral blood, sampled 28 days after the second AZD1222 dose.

In DNA form, the CDR3 reads TGTGCCACCAGTGATTTCTCGGGACTAGCGGGCACCGGGGAGCTGTTTTTT. It codes for CATSDFSGLAGTGELFF. The V call is TRBV24-1, the J call TRBJ2-2, with TRBD2 matching over 12 bases. The CDR3 runs to 17 residues. CDR1 and CDR2 (germline): KGHDR, SFDVKD. With 1 base clipped from V and 4 bases from J, the junction kept 3 bases outside the gene matches.